The TCR beta chain under discussion was sequenced for a study of T cell changes during pregnancy in multiple sclerosis. The CDR3 contains 19 residues. Germline V CDR1 and CDR2: LNHDA, SQIVND (reference sequence). V dropped 8 bases and J dropped 2 bases, with 27 bases sitting between them. Here immunoSEQ multiplex PCR was the method, and the copy in TCRdb shows in-frame clones only, minus some. The sample shows tens of thousands of clones, about 92% of them seen only once. The V gene is TRBV19, the J gene TRBJ1-4, with a tentative D call TRBD1 (6 bases). This receptor was taken from a female donor in good health, enrolled as a control in a pregnancy study. The sequences come from peripheral blood, collected in the second trimester of pregnancy. The CDR3 DNA is TGTGCCAGTCCGACTCCTCTAGGGGGGGGCATAACGACTAATGAAAAACTGTTTTTT. Its translation: CASPTPLGGGITTNEKLFF.